Below, 14 T cell receptor beta chains from the same sample are listed, as sequenced in a study of shared clonotypes between healthy human individuals. Clones were read by immunoSEQ multiplex PCR, and TCRdb kept only the in-frame ones, dropping some. The sample carries 2 million to 2.5 million clones, 85% to 95% recorded once. The sample consisted of naive CD4+ T cells from PBMCs. The sample's subset: CD45RA+ positively selected. The receptors come from a man younger than 35 in good health. Some clones in this sample may be carry-over from other donors' samples.

The chain's CDR3 is CASSLGGQGRRTGELFF. The CDR3 region has the DNA TGTGCCAGCAGCTTAGGGGGACAGGGTCGTCGCACCGGGGAGCTGTTTTTT. This chain joins TRBV7-3 and TRBJ2-2; TRBD1 matches 9 bases. The germline gives CDR1 SGHTA, CDR2 FQGTGA. CDR3 size: 17 residues. Losses at the gene ends were 2 bases for V and 4 bases for J; bases not matched to a gene: 8. Full variable domain (missing parts from reference TRBV7-3 and TRBJ2-2): GAGVSQTPSNKVTEKGKYVELRCDPISGHTALYWYRQSLGQGPEFLIYFQGTGAADDSGLPNDRFFAVRPEGSVSTLKIQRTERGDSAVYLCASSLGGQGRRTGELFFGEGSRLTVL.

The chain links TRBV7-3 to TRBJ1-1, with TRBD1 matching over 7 bases. This CDR3 has 16 amino acids. The germline gives CDR1 SGHTA, CDR2 FQGTGA. V lost 5 bases, J lost 4 bases, and 13 bases stayed unmatched. In nucleotides, the CDR3 is TGTGCCAGCAGCCCGACAGGGTCGTTACGTACCACTGAAGCTTTCTTT. It yields the protein CASSPTGSLRTTEAFF.

This clone was observed many times. This chain links TRBV5-6 with TRBJ2-2, with 8 bases fitting TRBD2. The CDR3 contains 14 residues. J was trimmed by 7 bases and V by 3 bases; bases with no gene match: 5. The germline V gene encodes CDR1 SGHDT and CDR2 YYEEEE. CDR3 amino acids: CASSWGLESGELFF. The CDR3 DNA sequence: TGTGCCAGCAGCTGGGGACTAGAAAGCGGGGAGCTGTTTTTT.

The V call is TRBV5-1, the J call TRBJ2-6; tentatively, D is TRBD2 (5 bases). The CDR3 spans 14 residues. Trimming removed 4 bases from V and 3 bases from J, with 8 bases in between. Germline V gives CDR1 SGHRS, CDR2 YFSETQ. The CDR3: CASSGGYGANVLTF. CDR3 coding DNA: TGCGCCAGCAGCGGAGGCTATGGGGCCAACGTCCTGACTTTC.

The chain couples TRBV9 to TRBJ2-7; TRBD2 matches at 8 bases. This CDR3 is built from 16 residues. CDR1 SGDLS and CDR2 YYNGEE come from the germline V gene. Germline trimming cut 0 bases from V and 5 bases from J; bases unmatched to any gene: 10. DNA for the CDR3: TGTGCCAGCAGCGTAGAGTTAGCGGGACGTCTAGACGAGCAGTACTTC. Amino acids: CASSVELAGRLDEQYF.

Remarks on this clone: Other DNA sequences within the sample encode an identical CDR3. The CDR3 reads CASSLGGTANYGYTF. The CDR3 coding sequence is TGCGCCAGCAGCTTGGGCGGCACCGCTAACTATGGCTACACCTTC. The chain links TRBV5-1 to TRBJ1-2; D call uncertain. V was trimmed by 0 bases and J by 0 bases, leaving 9 bases between them. The V gene's germline CDR1 is SGHRS and CDR2 YFSETQ. The length of the CDR3 is 15 residues. Filled out from reference TRBV5-1 and TRBJ1-2, the complete variable domain reads KAGVTQTPRYLIKTRGQQVTLSCSPISGHRSVSWYQQTPGQGLQFLFEYFSETQRNKGNFPGRFSGRQFSNSRSEMNVSTLELGDSALYLCASSLGGTANYGYTFGSGTRLTVV.

This sequence joins TRBV9 and TRBJ2-2; no clear D gene. The CDR3 is 13 amino acids. Germline CDR1 reads SGDLS; CDR2 reads YYNGEE. Between the trimmed V and J ends, which lost 4 bases and 7 bases, there was a span of 11 bases. CDR3 sequence reads: CASSPGIGGELFF. The CDR3 nucleotides are TGTGCCAGCAGCCCCGGTATCGGCGGGGAGCTGTTTTTT. The full variable domain, completed using reference TRBV9 and TRBJ2-2, is DSGVTQTPKHLITATGQRVTLRCSPRSGDLSVYWYQQSLDQGLQFLIQYYNGEERAKGNILERFSAQQFPDLHSELNLSSLELGDSALYFCASSPGIGGELFFGEGSRLTVL.

The rearrangement uses TRBV7-3 and TRBJ2-3; 7 bases align to TRBD2. CDR1 is SGHTA, CDR2 FQGTGA, per germline. The CDR3 sequence is 18 residues long. V was pared by 0 bases and J by 0 bases, with 9 bases of the junction left unmatched. CDR3 in amino acids: CASSLTSRGGPSTDTQYF. Here the CDR3 DNA reads TGTGCCAGCAGCTTAACGTCGCGCGGGGGTCCTAGCACAGATACGCAGTATTTT.

The chain is built from TRBV14 and TRBJ2-1, with D hard to call. The CDR3 extends over 15 amino acids. V was trimmed by 0 bases and J by 6 bases, leaving 12 bases between them. CDR1 SGHDN and CDR2 FVKESK come from the germline V gene. CDR3 residues: CASSQDLPPLNEQFF. DNA for the CDR3: TGTGCCAGCAGCCAAGACCTACCTCCCCTCAATGAGCAGTTCTTC.

Note on this clone: Other DNA sequences in this sample translate to the same CDR3. The rearrangement uses TRBV6-1 and TRBJ2-6, with D hard to call. Germline CDR1 and CDR2: MNHNS and SASEGT. Trimming cost V 4 bases and J 0 bases, with 4 bases left between them. The CDR3 extends over 14 amino acids. CDR3 bases: TGTGCCAGCAGTGGAGTCTCTGGGGCCAACGTCCTGACTTTC. As protein: CASSGVSGANVLTF.

This chain connects TRBV27 to TRBJ2-3, with D possibly being TRBD2 (6 bases). Deletions cut 5 bases from V and 2 bases from J, with 29 bases between. Germline-derived CDR1 and CDR2 are MNHEY and SMNVEV (reference sequence). The CDR3 is made up of 20 amino acids. The chain's CDR3 is CASSPRAIPGLTINTDTQYF. CDR3 DNA: TGTGCCAGCAGTCCCAGGGCAATACCGGGACTCACAATCAACACAGATACGCAGTATTTT.

Comments on this clone: Other DNA variants within this sample encode the same CDR3. The chain recombines TRBV5-1 with TRBJ1-5; D unresolved. Trimming left V 4 bases short and J 4 bases short, with 9 bases between. The CDR3 sequence is 13 residues long. CDR1 is SGHRS and CDR2 is YFSETQ in the germline V gene. CDR3 bases: TGCGCCAGCAGCGCCGAAGGAAATCAGCCCCAGCATTTT. Residues: CASSAEGNQPQHF.

The rearrangement links TRBV5-4 to TRBJ2-2, with 7 bases lining up with TRBD2. The CDR3 is made up of 16 amino acids. Per germline, CDR1 SGHNT and CDR2 YYREEE (reference sequence). The junction had 8 bases not matched to a gene; V was cut back by 5 bases and J by 1 base. CDR3 sequence (DNA): TGTGCCAGCAGTCGACGGGAGGCCCTGAACACCGGGGAGCTGTTTTTT. Protein: CASSRREALNTGELFF. Full variable domain (missing parts from reference TRBV5-4 and TRBJ2-2): ETGVTQSPTHLIKTRGQQVTLRCSSQSGHNTVSWYQQALGQGPQFIFQYYREEENGRGNFPPRFSGLQFPNYSSELNVNALELDDSALYLCASSRREALNTGELFFGEGSRLTVL.

The V and J genes are TRBV9 and TRBJ2-3, with D unclear. Germline-derived CDR1 and CDR2 are SGDLS and YYNGEE. The CDR3 spans 14 residues. V was shortened by 0 bases and J by 2 bases, with 7 bases between the two germline ends. The CDR3 protein is CASSVVTVTDTQYF. CDR3 sequence (DNA): TGTGCCAGCAGCGTAGTAACAGTCACAGATACGCAGTATTTT.